Below, one T cell receptor (beta chain) is given with its context. Its specificity is unknown. The data belong to a study of shared clonotypes between healthy human individuals. General study findings and limits: Generation probabilities were higher for clonotypes shared across all four sorted-subset donors than for unshared ones. Four donors shared about 5% of their naive CD4 clonotypes.

Trimming took 0 bases from V and 4 from J, leaving 12 bases between them. The CDR3 is 15 amino acids. CDR1 and CDR2 (germline): MNHEY, SVGAGI. Profiled with immunoSEQ multiplex PCR; TCRdb holds only in-frame clones, not every one. The sample has 1.5 million to 2.5 million clones, about 95% seen once. CD45RO-negative, CCR7-positively selected cells formed the naive CD8 fraction, excluding terminally differentiated effector memory CD45RA+ cells. The sample comprised naive CD8+ T cells sorted from blood. The gene calls are TRBV6-5 and TRBJ1-1; D ambiguous. This sequence was found in a man aged 18 to 30 in good health. CDR3 amino acids: CASSYSTGVGTEAFF. The CDR3 nucleotides read TGTGCCAGCAGTTACTCGACGGGAGTGGGCACTGAAGCTTTCTTT.